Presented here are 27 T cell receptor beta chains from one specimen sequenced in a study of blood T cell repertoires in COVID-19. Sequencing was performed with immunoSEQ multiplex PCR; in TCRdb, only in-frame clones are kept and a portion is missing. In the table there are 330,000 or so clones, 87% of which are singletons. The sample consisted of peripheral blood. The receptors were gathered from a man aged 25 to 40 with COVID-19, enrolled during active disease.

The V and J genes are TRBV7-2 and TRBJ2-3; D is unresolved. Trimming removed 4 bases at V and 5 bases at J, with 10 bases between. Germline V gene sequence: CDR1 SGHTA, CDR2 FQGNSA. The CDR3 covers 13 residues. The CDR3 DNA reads TGTGCCAGCAGCTCCCGATCGCGAGATACGCAGTATTTT. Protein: CASSSRSRDTQYF.

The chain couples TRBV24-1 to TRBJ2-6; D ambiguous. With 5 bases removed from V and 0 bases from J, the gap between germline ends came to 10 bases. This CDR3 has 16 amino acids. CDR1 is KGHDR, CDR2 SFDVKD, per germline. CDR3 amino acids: CATSGAKSSGANVLTF. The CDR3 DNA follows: TGTGCCACCAGTGGTGCGAAGAGCTCTGGGGCCAACGTCCTGACTTTC.

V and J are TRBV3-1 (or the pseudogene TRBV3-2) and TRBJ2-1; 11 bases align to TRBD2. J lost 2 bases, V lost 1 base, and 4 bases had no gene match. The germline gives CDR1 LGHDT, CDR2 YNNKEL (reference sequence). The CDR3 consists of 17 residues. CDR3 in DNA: TGTGCCAGCAGCCAAGGGCTAGCGGGAGGTCCCTACAATGAGCAGTTCTTC. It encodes CASSQGLAGGPYNEQFF.

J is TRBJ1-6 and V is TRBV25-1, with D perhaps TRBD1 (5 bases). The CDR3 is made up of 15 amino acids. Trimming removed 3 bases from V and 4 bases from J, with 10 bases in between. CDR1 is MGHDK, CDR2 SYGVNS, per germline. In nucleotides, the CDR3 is TGTGCCAGCAGTGAGGACAAGCTTTATAATTCACCCCTCCACTTT. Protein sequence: CASSEDKLYNSPLHF.

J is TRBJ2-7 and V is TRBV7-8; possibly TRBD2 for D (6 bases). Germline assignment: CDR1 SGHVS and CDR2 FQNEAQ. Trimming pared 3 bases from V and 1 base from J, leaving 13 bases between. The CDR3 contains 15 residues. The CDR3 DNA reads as TGTGCCAGCAGCTTTTTCAGCGGGTTTTCCTACGAGCAGTACTTC. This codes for CASSFFSGFSYEQYF.

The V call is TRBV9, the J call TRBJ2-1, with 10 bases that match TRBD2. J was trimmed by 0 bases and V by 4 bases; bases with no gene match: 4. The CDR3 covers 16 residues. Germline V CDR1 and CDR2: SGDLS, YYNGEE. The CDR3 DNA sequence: TGTGCCAGCAGCACCAGCGGGGGGGCCTCCTACAATGAGCAGTTCTTC. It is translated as CASSTSGGASYNEQFF.

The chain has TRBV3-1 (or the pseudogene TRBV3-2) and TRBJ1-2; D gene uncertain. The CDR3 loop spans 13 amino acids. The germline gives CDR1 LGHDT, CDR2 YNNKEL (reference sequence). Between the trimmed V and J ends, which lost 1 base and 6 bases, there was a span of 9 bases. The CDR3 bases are TGTGCCAGCAGCCAAGTCGCCGGGGATGGCTACACCTTC. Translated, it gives CASSQVAGDGYTF.

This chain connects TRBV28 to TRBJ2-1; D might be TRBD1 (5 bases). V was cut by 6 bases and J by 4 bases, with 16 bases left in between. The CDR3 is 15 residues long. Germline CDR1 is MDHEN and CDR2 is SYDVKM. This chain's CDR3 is CASSPDSQGYNEQFF. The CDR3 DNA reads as TGTGCCAGCAGCCCCGACAGCCAAGGTTACAATGAGCAGTTCTTC.

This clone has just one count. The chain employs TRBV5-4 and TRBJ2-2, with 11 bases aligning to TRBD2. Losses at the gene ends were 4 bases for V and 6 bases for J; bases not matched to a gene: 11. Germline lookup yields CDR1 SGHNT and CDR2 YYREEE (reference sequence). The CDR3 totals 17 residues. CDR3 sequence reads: CASSPYTSGRGAGELFF. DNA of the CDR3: TGTGCCAGCAGCCCTTATACTAGCGGGAGAGGCGCCGGGGAGCTGTTTTTT. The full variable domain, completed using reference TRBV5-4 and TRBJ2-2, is ETGVTQSPTHLIKTRGQQVTLRCSSQSGHNTVSWYQQALGQGPQFIFQYYREEENGRGNFPPRFSGLQFPNYSSELNVNALELDDSALYLCASSPYTSGRGAGELFFGEGSRLTVL.

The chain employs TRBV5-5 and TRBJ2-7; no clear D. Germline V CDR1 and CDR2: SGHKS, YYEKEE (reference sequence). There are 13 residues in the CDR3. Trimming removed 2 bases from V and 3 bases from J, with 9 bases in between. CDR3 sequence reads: CASSFDIFYEQYF. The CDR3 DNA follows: TGTGCCAGCAGCTTTGACATTTTCTACGAGCAGTACTTC. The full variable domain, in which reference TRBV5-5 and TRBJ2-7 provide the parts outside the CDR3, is DAGVTQSPTHLIKTRGQQVTLRCSPISGHKSVSWYQQVLGQGPQFIFQYYEKEERGRGNFPDRFSARQFPNYSSELNVNALLLGDSALYLCASSFDIFYEQYFGPGTRLTVT.

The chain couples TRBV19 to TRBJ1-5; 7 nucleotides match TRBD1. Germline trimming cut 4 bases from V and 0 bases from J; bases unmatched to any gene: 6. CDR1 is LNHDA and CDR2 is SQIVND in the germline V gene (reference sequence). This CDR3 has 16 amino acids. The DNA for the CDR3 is TGTGCCAGTAGTAGCGGACAGGCCCTTAGCAATCAGCCCCAGCATTTT. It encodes CASSSGQALSNQPQHF.

The CDR3 DNA sequence: TGCGCCAGCAGCTTAGGACCCGAGGAGGTCACCGGGGAGCTGTTTTTT. This codes for CASSLGPEEVTGELFF. The chain links TRBV5-1 to TRBJ2-2; the D gene is possibly TRBD2 (5 bases). Germline V CDR1 and CDR2: SGHRS, YFSETQ. The CDR3 extends over 16 amino acids. The V gene lost 2 bases and the J gene lost 4 bases, with 15 bases spanning the gap.

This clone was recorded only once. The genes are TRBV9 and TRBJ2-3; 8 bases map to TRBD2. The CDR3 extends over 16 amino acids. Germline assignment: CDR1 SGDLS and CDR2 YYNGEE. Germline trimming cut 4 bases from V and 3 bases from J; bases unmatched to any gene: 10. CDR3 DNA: TGTGCCAGCAGCCCGCCCTCCAGCGGGGGAACAGATACGCAGTATTTT. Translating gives CASSPPSSGGTDTQYF.

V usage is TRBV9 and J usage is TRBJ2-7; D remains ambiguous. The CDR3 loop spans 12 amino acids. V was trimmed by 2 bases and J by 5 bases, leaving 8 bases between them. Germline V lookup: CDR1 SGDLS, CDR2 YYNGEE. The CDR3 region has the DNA TGTGCCAGCAGCGTTATGGGCCACGAGCAGTACTTC. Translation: CASSVMGHEQYF. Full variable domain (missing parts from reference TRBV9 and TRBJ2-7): DSGVTQTPKHLITATGQRVTLRCSPRSGDLSVYWYQQSLDQGLQFLIQYYNGEERAKGNILERFSAQQFPDLHSELNLSSLELGDSALYFCASSVMGHEQYFGPGTRLTVT.

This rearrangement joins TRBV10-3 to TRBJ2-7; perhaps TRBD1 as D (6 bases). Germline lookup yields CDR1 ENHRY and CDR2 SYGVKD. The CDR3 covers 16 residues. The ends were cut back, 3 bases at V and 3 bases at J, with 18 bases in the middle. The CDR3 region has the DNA TGTGCCATCAGTGAATTGGGGACAAAAAGCAGCTACGAGCAGTACTTC. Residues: CAISELGTKSSYEQYF.

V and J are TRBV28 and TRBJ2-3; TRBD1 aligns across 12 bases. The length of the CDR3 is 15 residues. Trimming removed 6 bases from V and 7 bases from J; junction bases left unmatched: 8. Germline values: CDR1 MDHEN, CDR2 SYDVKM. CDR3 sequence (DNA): TGTGCCAGCAGCCAAGCCGGGACAGGGGGCAATACGCAGTATTTT. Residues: CASSQAGTGGNTQYF.

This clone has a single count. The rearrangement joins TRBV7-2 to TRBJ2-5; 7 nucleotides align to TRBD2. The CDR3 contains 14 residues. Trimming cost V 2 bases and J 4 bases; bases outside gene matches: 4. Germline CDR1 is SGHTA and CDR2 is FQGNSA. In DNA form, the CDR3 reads TGTGCCAGCAGCTTAAGGGCGGGAGCAGAGACCCAGTACTTC. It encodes CASSLRAGAETQYF.

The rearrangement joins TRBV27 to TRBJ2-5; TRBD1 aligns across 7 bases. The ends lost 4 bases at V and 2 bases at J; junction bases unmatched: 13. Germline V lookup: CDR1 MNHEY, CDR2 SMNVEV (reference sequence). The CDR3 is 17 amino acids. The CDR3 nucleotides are TGTGCCAGCAGTTCATCCTTCGAACAGGGGCCACAAGAGACCCAGTACTTC. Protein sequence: CASSSSFEQGPQETQYF.

CDR3 residues: CASSQGSGSSTDTQYF. The CDR3 DNA sequence: TGTGCCAGCAGCCAAGGTAGCGGGAGCAGCACAGATACGCAGTATTTT. The chain couples TRBV3-1 (or the pseudogene TRBV3-2) to TRBJ2-3; 9 bases map to TRBD2. Germline V gene data show CDR1 as LGHDT and CDR2 as YNNKEL (reference sequence). The CDR3 runs to 16 residues. V trimming: 1 base; J trimming: 0 bases; junction bases outside the gene matches: 2.

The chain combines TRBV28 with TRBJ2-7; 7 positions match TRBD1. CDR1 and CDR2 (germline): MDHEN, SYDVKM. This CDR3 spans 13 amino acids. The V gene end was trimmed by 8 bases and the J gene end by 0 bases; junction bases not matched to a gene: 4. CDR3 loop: CASRDSSSYEQYF. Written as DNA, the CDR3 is TGTGCCAGCCGGGACAGCAGCTCCTACGAGCAGTACTTC.

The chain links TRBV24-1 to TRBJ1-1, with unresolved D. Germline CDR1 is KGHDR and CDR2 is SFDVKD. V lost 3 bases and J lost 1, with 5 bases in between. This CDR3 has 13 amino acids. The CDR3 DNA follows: TGTGCCACCAGTGATGCGGGGAACACTGAAGCTTTCTTT. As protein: CATSDAGNTEAFF.

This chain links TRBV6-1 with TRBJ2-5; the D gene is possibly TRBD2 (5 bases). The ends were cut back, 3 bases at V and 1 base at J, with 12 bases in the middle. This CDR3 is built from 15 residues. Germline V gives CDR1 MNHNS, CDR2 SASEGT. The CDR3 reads CASSEVGIFQETQYF. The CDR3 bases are TGTGCCAGCAGTGAGGTCGGGATTTTCCAAGAGACCCAGTACTTC.

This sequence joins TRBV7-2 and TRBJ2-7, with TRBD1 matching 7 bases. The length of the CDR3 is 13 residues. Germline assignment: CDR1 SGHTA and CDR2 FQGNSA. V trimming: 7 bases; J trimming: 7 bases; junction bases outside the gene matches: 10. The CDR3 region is CASTLYIQGEQYF. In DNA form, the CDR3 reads TGTGCCAGCACCTTGTATATACAGGGGGAGCAGTACTTC.

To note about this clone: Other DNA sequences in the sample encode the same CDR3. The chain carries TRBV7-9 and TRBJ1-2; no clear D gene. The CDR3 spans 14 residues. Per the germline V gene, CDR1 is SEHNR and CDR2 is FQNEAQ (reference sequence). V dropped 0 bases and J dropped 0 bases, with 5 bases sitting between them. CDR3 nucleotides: TGTGCCAGCAGCTTAGCCGGGGCTAACTATGGCTACACCTTC. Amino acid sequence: CASSLAGANYGYTF.

This CDR3 is CASSLGGGQGTGRSYEQYF. The CDR3 coding sequence is TGTGCCAGCAGCTTAGGGGGCGGACAGGGTACTGGAAGGAGCTACGAGCAGTACTTC. The V gene is TRBV11-2, the J gene TRBJ2-7; 8 positions match TRBD1. V was pared by 1 base and J by 3 bases, with 17 bases of the junction left unmatched. There are 19 residues in the CDR3. Germline V CDR1 and CDR2: SGHAT, FQNNGV.

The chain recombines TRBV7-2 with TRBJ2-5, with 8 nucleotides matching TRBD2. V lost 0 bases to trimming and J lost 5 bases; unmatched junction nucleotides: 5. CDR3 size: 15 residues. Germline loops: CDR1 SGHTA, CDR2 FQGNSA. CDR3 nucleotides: TGTGCCAGCAGCTTAGCTGGCGGGAGGTCCGAGACCCAGTACTTC. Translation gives CASSLAGGRSETQYF.

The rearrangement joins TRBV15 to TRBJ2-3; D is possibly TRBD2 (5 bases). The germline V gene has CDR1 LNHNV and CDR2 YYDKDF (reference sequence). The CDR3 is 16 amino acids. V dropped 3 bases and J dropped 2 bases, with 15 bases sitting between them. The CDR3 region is CATSREPGSFTDTQYF. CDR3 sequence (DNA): TGTGCCACCAGCAGGGAACCGGGGTCCTTCACAGATACGCAGTATTTT.